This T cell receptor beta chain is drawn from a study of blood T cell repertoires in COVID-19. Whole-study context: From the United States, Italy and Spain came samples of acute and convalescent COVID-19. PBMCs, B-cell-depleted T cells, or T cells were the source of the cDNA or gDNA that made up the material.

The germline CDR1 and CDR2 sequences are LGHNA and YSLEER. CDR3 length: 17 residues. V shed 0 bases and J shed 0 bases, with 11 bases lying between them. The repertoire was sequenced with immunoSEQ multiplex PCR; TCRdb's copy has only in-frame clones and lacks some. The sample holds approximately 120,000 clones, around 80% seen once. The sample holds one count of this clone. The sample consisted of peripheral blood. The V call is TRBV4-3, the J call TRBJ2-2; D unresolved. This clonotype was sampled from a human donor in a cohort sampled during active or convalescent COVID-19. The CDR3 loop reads CASSQDNVPANTGELFF. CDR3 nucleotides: TGCGCCAGCAGCCAAGATAATGTTCCCGCGAACACCGGGGAGCTGTTTTTT.